The T cell receptor beta chain described here comes from a study of control samples from healthy donors and cancer patients. Generated by immunoSEQ multiplex PCR, the TCRdb table keeps only in-frame clones and is missing some. The sample lists 390,000 or so clones; around 90% were seen once. What was sequenced was PBMCs. This clonotype originated in a man aged 40-50 years with head and neck cancer.

CDR3 region: CATSDLQFAGVLTDTQYF. CDR3 DNA sequence: TGTGCCACCAGTGATTTGCAGTTTGCGGGAGTACTCACAGATACGCAGTATTTT. The chain couples TRBV24-1 to TRBJ2-3; 7 bases match TRBD2. Trimming removed 0 bases from V and 2 bases from J; junction bases left unmatched: 10. Per the germline V gene, CDR1 is KGHDR and CDR2 is SFDVKD. CDR3 length equals 18 residues.